The 15 T cell receptor beta chains reported below all come from one sample, sequenced in a study of cytomegalovirus exposure and HLA in healthy donors (dated by TCRdb to the late 2010s). Library preparation was by the immunoSEQ multiplex PCR assay. For the multiplex PCR, a mixture combining 60 forward primers for TCR Vbeta segments and 13 reverse primers for TCR Jbeta segments was used. Drawn from immuneACCESS, this table holds only the in-frame rearrangements with V and J called that TCRdb kept. Clones are partly lost; checked studies trace under half to an unresolved V gene and leave the rest unexplained. This sample lists 95,000 to 150,000 clones; 50% to 75% were detected once. 6.5% to 9.5% of the sample goes to the ten largest clones. The sample consisted of PBMCs. Receptor source: a woman aged 40-49 years in good health and CMV-seropositive.

V is TRBV14 and J is TRBJ2-7; 9 bases match TRBD1. The V and J ends lost 4 bases and 3 bases, in that order; junction bases with no gene match: 1. In germline, CDR1 is SGHDN, CDR2 FVKESK. The CDR3 has 13 residues. Here the CDR3 reads CASSPGQGYEQYF. Here the CDR3 DNA reads TGTGCCAGCAGCCCGGGACAGGGCTACGAGCAGTACTTC.

The chain is built from TRBV10-3 and TRBJ2-2; no reliable D call. Trimming removed 6 bases from V and 0 bases from J, with 11 bases in between. Germline V gene data show CDR1 as ENHRY and CDR2 as SYGVKD. This CDR3 comprises 15 residues. The CDR3 sequence: CAISTQLTNTGELFF. CDR3 coding DNA: TGTGCCATCAGCACACAGCTAACGAACACCGGGGAGCTGTTTTTT.

The rearrangement uses TRBV6-4 and TRBJ2-3; 12 nucleotides agree with TRBD2. The CDR3 contains 16 residues. Germline CDR1 MRHNA, CDR2 SNTAGT. Trimming removed 2 bases from V and 4 bases from J; junction bases left unmatched: 4. The CDR3 DNA reads TGTGCCAGCAGTGACGCCTCTAGCGGGGGGGCAGATACGCAGTATTTT. It is translated as CASSDASSGGADTQYF.

The chain uses TRBV5-1 and TRBJ2-7, with TRBD1 matching 7 bases. CDR1 is SGHRS, CDR2 YFSETQ, per germline. V gave up 4 bases and J gave up 3 bases; unmatched junction bases: 1. This CDR3 is built from 12 residues. CDR3 sequence: CASSGDSYEQYF. The CDR3 DNA reads TGCGCCAGCAGCGGGGACAGCTACGAGCAGTACTTC.

V usage is TRBV5-8 and J usage is TRBJ1-4; D remains ambiguous. This CDR3 has 15 residues. Germline loops: CDR1 SGHTS, CDR2 YDEGEE. V was clipped by 0 bases and J by 0 bases, with 6 bases between them. The chain's CDR3 is CASSLAPATNEKLFF. CDR3 sequence (DNA): TGTGCCAGCAGCTTGGCCCCTGCAACTAATGAAAAACTGTTTTTT.

This clone has a handful of counts. The J gene is TRBJ2-7, the V gene TRBV19; D unresolved. In germline, CDR1 is LNHDA, CDR2 SQIVND (reference sequence). Trimming shortened V by 5 bases and J by 0 bases, and 5 bases separated the two germline ends. CDR3 length: 12 amino acids. As DNA, the CDR3 is TGTGCCAGTAGTGTTAGCTCCTACGAGCAGTACTTC. Its translation is CASSVSSYEQYF.

In the case of this clone: One end of the junction fails to match germline, which may point to a read error. The rearrangement uses TRBV7-7 and TRBJ2-1; 11 bases match TRBD2. The CDR3 runs to 16 residues. The germline V gene encodes CDR1 SSHAT and CDR2 FNYEAQ (reference sequence). The CDR3 DNA sequence: TGTGCTAGCAGCTTAGGCACTAGCGGGAGACCGGGAGAGCAGTTCTTC. Protein: CASSLGTSGRPGEQFF.

This chain links TRBV19 with TRBJ2-6; D is unclear. Trimming shortened V by 3 bases and J by 0 bases, and 9 bases separated the two germline ends. The length of the CDR3 is 16 residues. CDR1 LNHDA and CDR2 SQIVND come from the germline V gene (reference sequence). The CDR3 nucleotides read TGTGCCAGTAGTATTGCCGGTACCTCTGGGGCCAACGTCCTGACTTTC. Residues: CASSIAGTSGANVLTF.

This chain joins TRBV6-1 and TRBJ2-5, with 7 bases identical to TRBD1. V dropped 10 bases and J dropped 4; count of bases not matched to a gene: 6. This CDR3 spans 12 amino acids. CDR1 is MNHNS, CDR2 SASEGT, per germline. DNA for the CDR3: TGTGCCATTAGACAGGGTAGAGAGACCCAGTACTTC. Translating gives CAIRQGRETQYF.

The chain employs TRBV10-3 and TRBJ1-2; weak D call: TRBD1 (6 bases). The CDR3 is 13 residues long. Trimming left V 1 base short and J 7 bases short, with 10 bases between. Germline V gene data show CDR1 as ENHRY and CDR2 as SYGVKD. The CDR3 spells CAISELGAGGYTF. The CDR3 DNA is TGTGCCATCAGTGAGTTGGGGGCTGGTGGCTACACCTTC.

The J gene is TRBJ2-3, the V gene TRBV6-6, with TRBD2 matching over 9 bases. The CDR3 runs 14 residues. V was pared by 11 bases and J by 3 bases, with 9 bases of the junction left unmatched. Germline CDR1 MNHNY, CDR2 SVGAGI (reference sequence). CDR3 amino acids: CAHGAGGLTDTQYF. The CDR3 coding sequence is TGTGCCCATGGGGCGGGGGGGCTAACAGATACGCAGTATTTT.

CDR3 amino acids: CASSKLGLATSSYNEQFF. The CDR3 DNA reads as TGTGCCAGCAGCAAACTGGGACTAGCGACAAGCTCCTACAATGAGCAGTTCTTC. V is TRBV21-1 and J is TRBJ2-1; whether TRBD2, the table's D call, matches the DNA was not checked. TRBV21-1 is flagged as a pseudogene. The CDR3 runs 18 residues.

CDR3 sequence (DNA): TGTGCCATCAGTGAGTCGATTGCAGGGCGCCAGCCCCAGCATTTT. This gives the protein CAISESIAGRQPQHF. The chain is built from TRBV10-3 and TRBJ1-5; TRBD1 might be the D (5 bases). The length of the CDR3 is 15 residues. Trimming took off 0 bases at V and 7 bases at J, with 13 bases between the two ends. In germline, CDR1 is ENHRY, CDR2 SYGVKD.

The genes are TRBV28 and TRBJ1-4; D is unclear. The ends were cut back, 2 bases at V and 4 bases at J, with 8 bases in the middle. The CDR3 length is 14 residues. CDR1 is MDHEN and CDR2 is SYDVKM in the germline V gene. The CDR3 sequence: CASSLGGVNEKLFF. CDR3 DNA: TGTGCCAGCAGTTTAGGAGGAGTTAATGAAAAACTGTTTTTT.

This chain connects TRBV6-1 to TRBJ2-5, with D uncertain. V gave up 3 bases and J gave up 2 bases, with 7 bases separating them. This CDR3 is 13 amino acids long. Germline V gives CDR1 MNHNS, CDR2 SASEGT. The CDR3 region has the DNA TGTGCCAGCAGTGAGGCCAGACAAGAGACCCAGTACTTC. This codes for CASSEARQETQYF.